This T cell receptor beta chain was documented in a study of blood T cell repertoires in COVID-19. Study summary: Specimens from acute and convalescent COVID-19 originated in the United States, Italy and Spain. Nucleic acid was either cDNA or gDNA, and it came from T cells, B-cell-depleted T cells, or PBMCs.

Per the authors' pipeline: Nucleated cell number was recorded as an estimate derived from reference gene primer amplification. Assay: immunoSEQ multiplex PCR; the TCRdb copy retains only in-frame clones and omits some. Clone size and the V and J calls come from that table; the DNA yielded D and trimming. This table has 200,000 to 250,000 clones, 82% appearing once. This clone was seen just once. Germline CDR1 and CDR2: SGHAT and FQDESV (reference sequence). The V gene lost 4 bases and the J gene lost 3 bases, with 16 bases spanning the gap. The CDR3 sequence is 16 residues long. The sequence derives from a woman aged 65 to 85 with acute or convalescent COVID-19. This chain joins TRBV11-1 and TRBJ2-4; D perhaps matches TRBD1 (6 bases). The sequenced sample consisted of peripheral blood. Here the CDR3 DNA reads TGTGCCAGCAGCTCCACAGGGCGATTAGGCAAAAACATTCAGTACTTC. Its translation is CASSSTGRLGKNIQYF.